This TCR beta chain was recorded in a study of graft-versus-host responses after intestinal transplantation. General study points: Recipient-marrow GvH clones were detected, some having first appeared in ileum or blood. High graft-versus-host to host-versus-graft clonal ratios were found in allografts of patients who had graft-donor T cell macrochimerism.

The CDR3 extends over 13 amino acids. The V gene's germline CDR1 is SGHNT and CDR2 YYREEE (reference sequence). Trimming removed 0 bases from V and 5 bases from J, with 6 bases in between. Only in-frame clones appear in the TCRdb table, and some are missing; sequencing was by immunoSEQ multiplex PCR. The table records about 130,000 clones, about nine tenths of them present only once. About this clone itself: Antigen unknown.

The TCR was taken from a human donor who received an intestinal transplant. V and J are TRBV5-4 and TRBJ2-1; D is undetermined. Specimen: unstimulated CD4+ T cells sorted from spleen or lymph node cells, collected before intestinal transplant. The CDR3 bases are TGTGCCAGCAGCTTGGTAACACACAATGAGCAGTTCTTC. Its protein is CASSLVTHNEQFF.